Listed below are T cell receptor beta chains from one sample, sequenced in a study of Ad26.COV2.S vaccination and SARS-CoV-2 variants. The repertoire was sequenced with immunoSEQ multiplex PCR; TCRdb's copy has only in-frame clones and lacks some. The sample lists about 350,000 clones, approximately 90% occurring once. The sequencing here drew on peripheral blood, taken in a trial of Ad26.COV2.S vaccine versus placebo. These receptors were collected from a person aged 18-65 years who received the Ad26.COV2.S COVID-19 vaccine or a placebo. Each CDR3 is given with its conserved first and last residue. Each record gives: D gene, J gene, CDR3 length, V gene, clone size, CDR3 protein, CDR3 DNA. The D gene is left open where the match is weak. Some rows have no size entry. The others give once, few or many, or a class for an expanded clone.

D gene: .
J gene: TRBJ1-5
CDR3 length: 14
V gene: TRBV28
clone size: .
CDR3 protein: CASSFSGVNQPQHF
CDR3 DNA: TGTGCCAGCAGTTTTTCGGGGGTCAATCAGCCCCAGCATTTT

D gene: TRBD1
J gene: TRBJ1-5
CDR3 length: 16
V gene: TRBV6-6
clone size: .
CDR3 protein: CASSYSGQGLGQPQHF
CDR3 DNA: TGTGCCAGCAGTTACTCGGGACAGGGGCTGGGTCAGCCCCAGCATTTT

D gene: .
J gene: TRBJ2-7
CDR3 length: 11
V gene: TRBV12-3/TRBV12-4
clone size: once
CDR3 protein: CASSWDHEQYF
CDR3 DNA: TGTGCCAGCAGTTGGGACCACGAGCAGTACTTC

D gene: .
J gene: TRBJ1-3
CDR3 length: 16
V gene: TRBV19
clone size: .
CDR3 protein: CASRARRSRSGNTIYF
CDR3 DNA: TGTGCCAGTAGGGCGAGACGGAGCCGGTCTGGAAACACCATATATTTT

D gene: .
J gene: TRBJ1-1
CDR3 length: 16
V gene: TRBV4-3
clone size: .
CDR3 protein: CASSQDTGHKNTEAFF
CDR3 DNA: TGCGCCAGCAGCCAGGACACCGGACACAAGAACACTGAAGCTTTCTTT

D gene: .
J gene: TRBJ1-1
CDR3 length: 14
V gene: TRBV18
clone size: .
CDR3 protein: CASSNKKLNTEAFF
CDR3 DNA: TGTGCCAGCTCAAACAAGAAGTTGAACACTGAAGCTTTCTTT

D gene: .
J gene: TRBJ2-5
CDR3 length: 15
V gene: TRBV7-8
clone size: once
CDR3 protein: CASSLVGLGLETQYF
CDR3 DNA: TGTGCCAGCAGCTTAGTAGGCCTGGGGCTAGAGACCCAGTACTTC

D gene: .
J gene: TRBJ2-7
CDR3 length: 11
V gene: TRBV12-3/TRBV12-4
clone size: once
CDR3 protein: CASSYSYEQYF
CDR3 DNA: TGTGCCAGCAGCTACTCCTACGAGCAGTACTTC

D gene: TRBD1
J gene: TRBJ1-4
CDR3 length: 18
V gene: TRBV7-9
clone size: .
CDR3 protein: CASSLQPGQGAEDEKLFF
CDR3 DNA: TGTGCCAGCAGCTTGCAACCGGGACAGGGGGCGGAGGATGAAAAACTGTTTTTT

D gene: .
J gene: TRBJ2-3
CDR3 length: 13
V gene: TRBV27
clone size: .
CDR3 protein: CASSRLNTDTQYF
CDR3 DNA: TGTGCCAGCAGCCGGCTAAACACAGATACGCAGTATTTT

D gene: .
J gene: TRBJ1-6
CDR3 length: 14
V gene: TRBV27
clone size: once
CDR3 protein: CASSLSGPHSPLHF
CDR3 DNA: TGTGCCAGCAGTTTATCAGGTCCCCATTCACCCCTCCACTTT

D gene: .
J gene: TRBJ2-2
CDR3 length: 16
V gene: TRBV9
clone size: .
CDR3 protein: CASSVGLGGPHGELFF
CDR3 DNA: TGTGCCAGCAGCGTAGGTCTGGGGGGGCCGCACGGGGAGCTGTTTTTT

D gene: TRBD2
J gene: TRBJ2-2
CDR3 length: 15
V gene: TRBV11-3
clone size: .
CDR3 protein: CASSLSSGYAGELFF
CDR3 DNA: TGTGCCAGCAGCTTAAGTAGCGGGTACGCCGGGGAGCTGTTTTTT

D gene: .
J gene: TRBJ2-1
CDR3 length: 14
V gene: TRBV28
clone size: .
CDR3 protein: CASSFGGLWIEQFF
CDR3 DNA: TGTGCCAGCAGTTTCGGGGGCCTTTGGATCGAGCAGTTCTTC

D gene: .
J gene: TRBJ2-7
CDR3 length: 18
V gene: TRBV11-2
clone size: .
CDR3 protein: CASSLLRELGNSSYEQYF
CDR3 DNA: TGTGCCAGCAGCCTGCTGAGGGAGTTGGGGAACAGCTCCTACGAGCAGTACTTC

D gene: TRBD2
J gene: TRBJ2-7
CDR3 length: 16
V gene: TRBV28
clone size: once
CDR3 protein: CATSIARGGVFYEQYF
CDR3 DNA: TGTGCCACCTCCATTGCTCGGGGGGGTGTTTTCTACGAGCAGTACTTC

D gene: .
J gene: TRBJ1-1
CDR3 length: 14
V gene: TRBV5-1
clone size: .
CDR3 protein: CASSPVGGGTEAFF
CDR3 DNA: TGCGCCAGCAGCCCGGTCGGTGGAGGAACTGAAGCTTTCTTT

D gene: .
J gene: TRBJ2-1
CDR3 length: 13
V gene: TRBV30
clone size: .
CDR3 protein: CAWSGLRHNEQFF
CDR3 DNA: TGTGCCTGGTCGGGACTTAGGCACAATGAGCAGTTCTTC

D gene: .
J gene: TRBJ2-2
CDR3 length: 15
V gene: TRBV19
clone size: .
CDR3 protein: CASSILPPNTGELFF
CDR3 DNA: TGTGCCAGTAGTATTTTACCTCCGAACACCGGGGAGCTGTTTTTT

D gene: .
J gene: TRBJ1-6
CDR3 length: 14
V gene: TRBV19
clone size: .
CDR3 protein: CASRSGSYNSPLHF
CDR3 DNA: TGTGCCAGTAGGTCAGGCTCCTATAATTCACCCCTCCACTTT

D gene: .
J gene: TRBJ2-7
CDR3 length: 11
V gene: TRBV6-1
clone size: few
CDR3 protein: CASREVGRWYF
CDR3 DNA: TGTGCCAGCAGGGAAGTAGGGAGGTGGTACTTC

D gene: .
J gene: TRBJ2-1
CDR3 length: 15
V gene: TRBV18
clone size: once
CDR3 protein: CASSPRTFSYNEQFF
CDR3 DNA: TGTGCCAGCTCACCACGGACTTTTTCCTACAATGAGCAGTTCTTC

D gene: TRBD1
J gene: TRBJ2-2
CDR3 length: 15
V gene: TRBV11-2
clone size: .
CDR3 protein: CASSLVRGSSGELFF
CDR3 DNA: TGTGCCAGCAGCTTGGTCAGGGGGAGCAGCGGGGAGCTGTTTTTT

D gene: .
J gene: TRBJ2-7
CDR3 length: 14
V gene: TRBV23-1
clone size: few
CDR3 protein: CASSQGKKSYEQYF
CDR3 DNA: TGCGCCAGCAGTCAGGGTAAGAAGTCTTACGAGCAGTACTTC

D gene: .
J gene: TRBJ2-2
CDR3 length: 11
V gene: TRBV12-3/TRBV12-4
clone size: .
CDR3 protein: CASSYSGELFF
CDR3 DNA: TGTGCCAGCAGTTATAGCGGGGAGCTGTTTTTT

D gene: .
J gene: TRBJ2-5
CDR3 length: 16
V gene: TRBV5-1
clone size: .
CDR3 protein: CASSLTPQGGQETQYF
CDR3 DNA: TGCGCCAGCAGCTTAACGCCCCAGGGGGGCCAAGAGACCCAGTACTTC

D gene: TRBD2
J gene: TRBJ2-3
CDR3 length: 16
V gene: TRBV27
clone size: .
CDR3 protein: CASSRTTSGNTDTQYF
CDR3 DNA: TGTGCCAGCAGTAGAACGACTAGCGGGAACACAGATACGCAGTATTTT

D gene: .
J gene: TRBJ1-1
CDR3 length: 16
V gene: TRBV5-4
clone size: once
CDR3 protein: CASSAARERSFSKAFF
CDR3 DNA: TGTGCCAGCAGCGCGGCCAGGGAAAGAAGTTTTAGTAAGGCTTTCTTT

D gene: TRBD1
J gene: TRBJ2-7
CDR3 length: 13
V gene: TRBV10-3
clone size: .
CDR3 protein: CAIRGDSPYEQYF
CDR3 DNA: TGTGCCATCAGGGGGGACAGCCCCTACGAGCAGTACTTC

D gene: TRBD1
J gene: TRBJ2-7
CDR3 length: 15
V gene: TRBV5-4
clone size: .
CDR3 protein: CASSSPGQGADEQYF
CDR3 DNA: TGTGCCAGCAGCTCCCCGGGACAGGGGGCTGACGAGCAGTACTTC

D gene: TRBD1
J gene: TRBJ1-6
CDR3 length: 16
V gene: TRBV6-2/TRBV6-3
clone size: .
CDR3 protein: CASSYPPGQGNSPLHF
CDR3 DNA: TGTGCCAGCAGTTACCCTCCGGGACAGGGGAATTCACCCCTCCACTTT

D gene: .
J gene: TRBJ1-1
CDR3 length: 16
V gene: TRBV5-1
clone size: .
CDR3 protein: CASSLVPGGLNTEAFF
CDR3 DNA: TGCGCCAGCAGCTTGGTGCCAGGCGGACTGAACACTGAAGCTTTCTTT

D gene: .
J gene: TRBJ2-7
CDR3 length: 15
V gene: TRBV11-2
clone size: .
CDR3 protein: CASSYTSTGSYEQYF
CDR3 DNA: TGTGCCAGCAGCTATACCTCAACAGGGTCCTACGAGCAGTACTTC

D gene: .
J gene: TRBJ1-2
CDR3 length: 14
V gene: TRBV4-2
clone size: .
CDR3 protein: CASSQVGRIYGYTF
CDR3 DNA: TGTGCCAGCAGCCAAGTAGGACGGATCTATGGCTACACCTTC

D gene: .
J gene: TRBJ1-2
CDR3 length: 13
V gene: TRBV6-5
clone size: .
CDR3 protein: CASRIIGLYGYTF
CDR3 DNA: TGTGCCAGCAGAATAATCGGGTTATATGGCTACACCTTC

D gene: .
J gene: TRBJ1-4
CDR3 length: 13
V gene: TRBV5-8
clone size: .
CDR3 protein: CASSLSGFEKLFF
CDR3 DNA: TGTGCCAGCAGCTTGTCAGGGTTTGAAAAACTGTTTTTT

D gene: .
J gene: TRBJ1-6
CDR3 length: 13
V gene: TRBV6-5
clone size: .
CDR3 protein: CANLGDVNSPLHF
CDR3 DNA: TGTGCCAACCTTGGGGACGTAAATTCACCCCTCCACTTT

D gene: .
J gene: TRBJ1-1
CDR3 length: 15
V gene: TRBV5-1
clone size: .
CDR3 protein: CASSSGRQRNTEAFF
CDR3 DNA: TGCGCCAGCAGCTCGGGGCGACAGAGGAACACTGAAGCTTTCTTT

D gene: .
J gene: TRBJ2-3
CDR3 length: 14
V gene: TRBV11-2
clone size: .
CDR3 protein: CASSLEALTDTQYF
CDR3 DNA: TGTGCCAGCAGCTTAGAAGCCTTGACAGATACGCAGTATTTT

D gene: .
J gene: TRBJ1-1
CDR3 length: 13
V gene: TRBV30
clone size: .
CDR3 protein: CAWRSPGSRLAFF
CDR3 DNA: TGTGCCTGGAGGTCACCGGGATCCCGACTGGCTTTCTTT

D gene: .
J gene: TRBJ2-7
CDR3 length: 14
V gene: TRBV27
clone size: .
CDR3 protein: CASSPQGLAYEQYF
CDR3 DNA: TGTGCCAGCAGTCCTCAGGGACTTGCCTACGAGCAGTACTTC

D gene: .
J gene: TRBJ2-1
CDR3 length: 11
V gene: TRBV10-1
clone size: .
CDR3 protein: CASSAMDVQFF
CDR3 DNA: TGCGCCAGCAGTGCAATGGACGTGCAGTTCTTC

D gene: .
J gene: TRBJ1-6
CDR3 length: 14
V gene: TRBV28
clone size: .
CDR3 protein: CASSYYRSDSPLHF
CDR3 DNA: TGTGCCAGCAGTTACTACAGGTCGGATTCACCCCTCCACTTT

D gene: .
J gene: TRBJ1-1
CDR3 length: 15
V gene: TRBV6-5
clone size: .
CDR3 protein: CASSSTGAFNTEAFF
CDR3 DNA: TGTGCCAGCAGTTCGACAGGAGCTTTTAACACTGAAGCTTTCTTT

D gene: .
J gene: TRBJ1-2
CDR3 length: 12
V gene: TRBV5-8
clone size: .
CDR3 protein: CASSLAGDGYTF
CDR3 DNA: TGTGCCAGCAGCTTGGCGGGGGACGGCTACACCTTC

D gene: TRBD2
J gene: TRBJ2-1
CDR3 length: 15
V gene: TRBV28
clone size: .
CDR3 protein: CASSFGLADDNEQFF
CDR3 DNA: TGTGCCAGCAGTTTCGGACTAGCGGATGACAATGAGCAGTTCTTC

D gene: .
J gene: TRBJ2-3
CDR3 length: 11
V gene: TRBV12-3/TRBV12-4
clone size: .
CDR3 protein: CASSLTDTQYF
CDR3 DNA: TGTGCCAGCAGTTTGACAGATACGCAGTATTTT

D gene: TRBD1
J gene: TRBJ1-5
CDR3 length: 13
V gene: TRBV30
clone size: .
CDR3 protein: CTWAGQGGQPQHF
CDR3 DNA: TGTACCTGGGCCGGACAGGGTGGACAGCCCCAGCATTTT

D gene: .
J gene: TRBJ1-1
CDR3 length: 13
V gene: TRBV19
clone size: once
CDR3 protein: CASSMGEDTEAFF
CDR3 DNA: TGTGCCAGTAGTATGGGGGAGGACACTGAAGCTTTCTTT